What follows are 17 T cell receptor beta chains derived from one specimen sequenced in a study of shared clonotypes between healthy human individuals. Some clones are missing from TCRdb's copy, which holds only in-frame ones; the method was immunoSEQ multiplex PCR. The data hold millions of clones, with more than 90% observed a single time. The sequencing sample was made of naive CD4+ T cells sorted from blood. This sample's subset: CD45RA+ positively selected. These receptors were collected from a man aged 18 to 30 in good health.

The V call is TRBV18, the J call TRBJ2-5, with 8 nucleotides matching TRBD2. The junction had 8 bases not matched to a gene; V was cut back by 3 bases and J by 5 bases. This CDR3 has 15 amino acids. In germline, CDR1 is KGHSH, CDR2 LQKENI. The CDR3 bases are TGTGCCAGCTCACCCGTTAGCGGGGTAGGGGAGACCCAGTACTTC. It yields the protein CASSPVSGVGETQYF.

The J gene is TRBJ2-1, the V gene TRBV21-1; the table's D call, TRBD2, has no DNA check behind it. TRBV21-1 is classified as a pseudogene. There are 10 residues in the CDR3. The DNA for the CDR3 is TGTGCCAGCAGCACGAATGAGCAGTTCTTC. Encoded protein: CASSTNEQFF.

The chain joins TRBV29-1 to TRBJ2-1; TRBD1 or TRBD2 may be the D gene (6 bases each). Germline lookup yields CDR1 SQVTM and CDR2 ANQGSEA. V lost 3 bases and J lost 9, with 9 bases in between. This CDR3 region has 11 residues. The CDR3 DNA is TGCAGCGTTGAGGGGGGCTTTGAGCAGTTCTTC. Encoded protein: CSVEGGFEQFF.

J is TRBJ2-3 and V is TRBV5-1, with 8 bases lining up with TRBD1. The CDR3 extends over 17 amino acids. The germline V gene encodes CDR1 SGHRS and CDR2 YFSETQ. V trimming: 0 bases; J trimming: 4 bases; junction bases outside the gene matches: 10. CDR3 loop: CASSLAFMAGGADTQYF. As DNA, the CDR3 is TGCGCCAGCAGCTTGGCCTTTATGGCAGGGGGCGCAGATACGCAGTATTTT.

A note on this clone: Other nucleotide sequences from this sample produce the same CDR3. This sequence joins TRBV6-6 and TRBJ1-6; 10 nucleotides match TRBD1. The germline CDR1 and CDR2 sequences are MNHNY and SVGAGI (reference sequence). The trim removed 6 bases at V and 0 bases at J, leaving 2 bases unmatched. The CDR3 covers 16 residues. CDR3 amino acids: CASSRTGGSYNSPLHF. As DNA, the CDR3 is TGTGCCAGCAGCCGGACAGGGGGCTCCTATAATTCACCCCTCCACTTT.

This clone was seen just once. This chain connects TRBV5-1 to TRBJ2-5; 8 bases agree with TRBD2. V dropped 0 bases and J dropped 9; count of bases not matched to a gene: 4. The CDR3 runs 13 residues. Looked up from germline, CDR1 is SGHRS and CDR2 is YFSETQ. CDR3 bases: TGCGCCAGCAGCTTGGGGTCAGCGGGAGCCCAGTACTTC. Translated, it gives CASSLGSAGAQYF.

A note on this clone: Different DNA sequences within this sample yield the same CDR3. The chain is built from TRBV5-1 and TRBJ2-7; 10 bases align to TRBD1. Germline CDR1 reads SGHRS; CDR2 reads YFSETQ. After removal of 0 bases from V and 3 bases from J, the junction contained 3 bases not matched to a gene. The CDR3 runs 15 residues. This CDR3 reads CASSLGGTGDYEQYF. For the CDR3, the DNA is TGCGCCAGCAGCTTGGGAGGGACAGGGGACTACGAGCAGTACTTC.

The V and J genes are TRBV28 and TRBJ1-1, with D unclear. V shed 5 bases and J shed 10 bases, with 14 bases lying between them. CDR1 is MDHEN and CDR2 is SYDVKM in the germline V gene. The CDR3 is made up of 12 amino acids. Here the CDR3 reads CASSLLRSAAFF. In DNA, the CDR3 is TGTGCCAGCAGTCTCTTAAGGAGCGCAGCTTTCTTT.

The chain employs TRBV27 and TRBJ1-5; D possibly corresponds to TRBD1 (5 bases). The germline V and J ends were trimmed by 6 bases and 4 bases, with 22 bases remaining between them. Germline assignment: CDR1 MNHEY and CDR2 SMNVEV (reference sequence). The CDR3 is 17 amino acids. CDR3 sequence reads: CASRGWRGPEVNQPQHF. In nucleotides, the CDR3 is TGTGCCAGCAGAGGCTGGCGGGGCCCCGAGGTGAATCAGCCCCAGCATTTT.

This chain joins TRBV13 and TRBJ2-4, with 7 bases aligning to TRBD1. J lost 9 bases, V lost 4 bases, and 3 bases had no gene match. Germline V gene sequence: CDR1 PRHDT, CDR2 FYEKMQ (reference sequence). The CDR3 sequence is 12 residues long. The CDR3 DNA is TGTGCCAGCAGCTCCCAGGGGGTCATTCAGTACTTC. It encodes CASSSQGVIQYF.

The chain recombines TRBV30 with TRBJ2-1; 9 positions match TRBD1. With 4 bases clipped from V and 3 bases from J, the junction kept 7 bases outside the gene matches. The CDR3 covers 15 residues. Germline-derived CDR1 and CDR2 are GTSNPN and SVGIG (reference sequence). CDR3 DNA sequence: TGTGCCTGGACCCAGACGGGACAGGGCTACAATGAGCAGTTCTTC. It specifies CAWTQTGQGYNEQFF.

V gene TRBV19 combines with J gene TRBJ1-5; 10 bases fit TRBD1. This CDR3 has 17 residues. Germline CDR1 reads LNHDA; CDR2 reads SQIVND (reference sequence). The V gene end was trimmed by 1 base and the J gene end by 7 bases; junction bases not matched to a gene: 10. The CDR3 coding sequence is TGTGCCAGTAGTATAGGAGAGGGACAGGGGTTCTGGCAGCCCCAGCATTTT. Protein sequence: CASSIGEGQGFWQPQHF.

The V gene is TRBV7-9, the J gene TRBJ2-5; D is possibly TRBD2 (6 bases). Germline V gene data show CDR1 as SEHNR and CDR2 as FQNEAQ (reference sequence). The length of the CDR3 is 13 residues. V lost 6 bases, J lost 5 bases, and 13 bases lay in between. The CDR3 region has the DNA TGTGCCAGCAGGCGTGCGGGGACGGAGACCCAGTACTTC. It specifies CASRRAGTETQYF.

The chain couples TRBV6-6 to TRBJ2-3, with 10 bases aligning to TRBD2. The CDR3 runs 16 residues. CDR1 MNHNY and CDR2 SVGAGI come from the germline V gene (reference sequence). Losses at the gene ends were 6 bases for V and 0 bases for J; bases not matched to a gene: 6. DNA of the CDR3: TGTGCCAGCAGCTCCGGGACTAGCGTCAGCACAGATACGCAGTATTTT. It encodes CASSSGTSVSTDTQYF.

As to this clone: The identical CDR3 is also encoded by other nucleotide sequences in the sample. V usage is TRBV18 and J usage is TRBJ2-7, with D perhaps matching TRBD1 (6 bases). CDR3 length: 14 amino acids. The V end was cut by 3 bases, the J end by 4 bases, with 13 bases between. Looked up from germline, CDR1 is KGHSH and CDR2 is LQKENI. CDR3 nucleotide sequence: TGTGCCAGCTCACCGGGACAACCGAATTACGAGCAGTACTTC. Protein: CASSPGQPNYEQYF.

The CDR3, as DNA: TGTGCCAGCAGTTCGACCGGGACAGGGGTCTACGAGCAGTACTTC. Translating gives CASSSTGTGVYEQYF. The chain carries TRBV6-5 and TRBJ2-7; 10 bases agree with TRBD1. CDR1 is MNHEY and CDR2 is SVGAGI in the germline V gene. V shed 4 bases, J shed 3 bases, and the junction held 6 bases outside the gene matches. The CDR3 consists of 15 residues.

The rearrangement joins TRBV18 to TRBJ1-2, with TRBD1 identical over 7 bases. V shed 6 bases, J shed 7 bases, and the junction held 14 bases outside the gene matches. Germline assignment: CDR1 KGHSH and CDR2 LQKENI. The CDR3 is 15 residues long. For the CDR3, the DNA is TGTGCCAGCTCGCCGGGCCTGACAGGGATCGGTGGCTACACCTTC. The encoded protein is CASSPGLTGIGGYTF.